A single sample gave rise to the 13 T cell receptor beta chains below, sequenced in a study of T cell responses to AZD1222 COVID-19 vaccine. The data were produced by immunoSEQ multiplex PCR, yet TCRdb's version contains in-frame clones alone and is incomplete. The sample yields tens of thousands of clones, 88% seen once. The specimen comprised peripheral blood, sampled on day 0 of MenACWY control vaccination. The receptors here all came from an adult in good health.

This sequence joins TRBV5-1 and TRBJ1-2; tentatively, D is TRBD1 (5 bases). From germline, CDR1 is SGHRS and CDR2 YFSETQ. V lost 0 bases, J lost 10 bases, and 16 bases lay in between. This CDR3 is built from 14 residues. For the CDR3, the DNA is TGCGCCAGCAGCTTGGGACTGGGGCCAGACGCCTACACCTTC. The encoded protein is CASSLGLGPDAYTF.

This rearrangement joins TRBV2 to TRBJ2-7, with D uncertain. CDR3 length: 11 amino acids. Germline V gene sequence: CDR1 SNHLY, CDR2 FYNNEI. V dropped 4 bases and J dropped 2 bases, with 3 bases sitting between them. The DNA for the CDR3 is TGTGCCAGCAGTGTTGCCTACGAGCAGTACTTC. This sequence encodes CASSVAYEQYF. Drawing the rest from reference TRBV2 and TRBJ2-7, the complete variable domain is EPEVTQTPSHQVTQMGQEVILRCVPISNHLYFYWYRQILGQKVEFLVSFYNNEISEKSEIFDDQFSVERPDGSNFTLKIRSTKLEDSAMYFCASSVAYEQYFGPGTRLTVT.

This chain links TRBV7-6 with TRBJ1-5; D call uncertain. Germline V gene lookup returns CDR1 SGHVS and CDR2 FNYEAQ. V lost 0 bases and J 0 bases, leaving 6 bases between the germline ends. CDR3 size: 15 residues. The CDR3 protein is CASSLAPLSNQPQHF. Written as DNA, the CDR3 is TGTGCCAGCAGCTTAGCCCCTCTTAGCAATCAGCCCCAGCATTTT.

CDR3 sequence (DNA): TGTGCCAGCAGTTGGCGGAACGAGCAGTACTTC. This translates into CASSWRNEQYF. The rearrangement uses TRBV27 and TRBJ2-7; D gene ambiguous. Germline V gene sequence: CDR1 MNHEY, CDR2 SMNVEV (reference sequence). V was clipped by 4 bases and J by 5 bases, with 6 bases between them. CDR3 length: 11 residues.

The chain employs TRBV10-1 and TRBJ2-7; the D call may be TRBD1 or TRBD2 (5 bases each). V was clipped by 2 bases and J by 2 bases, with 10 bases between them. CDR1 is WNHNN and CDR2 is SYGVQD in the germline V gene (reference sequence). The CDR3 sequence is 14 residues long. The CDR3 DNA is TGCGCCAGCAGTGAGGGGGGAGAGCCCTACGAGCAGTACTTC. Its protein product is CASSEGGEPYEQYF.

DNA of the CDR3: TGTGCCAGCAGGGGGAGGCGACCGAACACCGGGGAGCTGTTTTTT. Protein: CASRGRRPNTGELFF. The chain employs TRBV7-2 and TRBJ2-2; TRBD2 is a possible D gene (6 bases). CDR3 length: 15 amino acids. Germline V gives CDR1 SGHTA, CDR2 FQGNSA. V gave up 6 bases and J gave up 0 bases, with 11 bases separating them.

This chain uses TRBV28 with TRBJ1-1; unclear D gene. Looked up from germline, CDR1 is MDHEN and CDR2 is SYDVKM. Trimming cost V 7 bases and J 0 bases, with 9 bases left between them. The CDR3 length is 13 residues. The CDR3 reads CASTPAMNTEAFF. The CDR3 DNA reads as TGTGCCAGCACCCCCGCGATGAACACTGAAGCTTTCTTT.

This sequence joins TRBV30 and TRBJ2-7; TRBD1 agrees at 9 bases. The germline CDR1 and CDR2 sequences are GTSNPN and SVGIG (reference sequence). The V segment lost 0 bases and the J segment 4 bases; nucleotides outside the gene matches: 7. The CDR3 has 15 residues. The CDR3 protein is CAWSVWGTGRYEQYF. As DNA, the CDR3 is TGTGCCTGGAGTGTATGGGGGACAGGGCGGTACGAGCAGTACTTC.

The chain uses TRBV5-4 and TRBJ1-4; D uncertain. The CDR3 sequence is 15 residues long. Germline V CDR1 and CDR2: SGHNT, YYREEE (reference sequence). Trimming shortened V by 2 bases and J by 4 bases, and 12 bases separated the two germline ends. The CDR3, as DNA: TGTGCCAGCAGCTTTCGGCGGAACAGTAATGAAAAACTGTTTTTT. Translation gives CASSFRRNSNEKLFF.

J is TRBJ2-2 and V is TRBV4-1, with 10 nucleotides matching TRBD2. CDR1 is MGHRA and CDR2 is YSYEKL in the germline V gene. The CDR3 contains 16 residues. V shed 6 bases and J 6 bases; nucleotides not matched to a gene: 10. This CDR3 is CASRPAGGPGPGELFF. The CDR3 DNA is TGCGCCAGCAGGCCAGCGGGAGGGCCTGGGCCCGGGGAGCTGTTTTTT.

CDR3 DNA: TGTGCCAGCAGCGACGACCCGGCGGGGGTTGGCTACACCTTC. Translated, it gives CASSDDPAGVGYTF. This chain uses TRBV11-1 with TRBJ1-2, with D possibly being TRBD1 (5 bases). V was trimmed by 5 bases and J by 7 bases, leaving 17 bases between them. There are 14 residues in the CDR3. CDR1 is SGHAT and CDR2 is FQDESV in the germline V gene (reference sequence). Supplemented by reference TRBV11-1 and TRBJ1-2, the full variable domain reads EAEVAQSPRYKITEKSQAVAFWCDPISGHATLYWYRQILGQGPELLVQFQDESVVDDSQLPKDRFSAERLKGVDSTLKIQPAELGDSAMYLCASSDDPAGVGYTFGSGTRLTVV.

The chain uses TRBV29-1 and TRBJ2-2; unclear D gene. With 6 bases removed from V and 0 bases from J, the gap between germline ends came to 8 bases. This CDR3 has 13 residues. Germline CDR1 and CDR2: SQVTM and ANQGSEA. The CDR3 DNA follows: TGCAGCGTCGGGCCTCCGAACACCGGGGAGCTGTTTTTT. Translated, it gives CSVGPPNTGELFF.

This clone was found once. The chain is built from TRBV20-1 and TRBJ2-3, with D perhaps assigned TRBD1 or TRBD2 (5 bases each). The CDR3 runs 11 residues. Germline lookup yields CDR1 DFQATT and CDR2 SNEGSKA (reference sequence). The CDR3 sequence is CSAGTTDTQYF. Written as DNA, the CDR3 is TGCAGCGCCGGGACCACGGATACGCAGTATTTT.